The subject of this entry is one T cell receptor (beta chain). The data were taken from a study of blood T cell repertoires in COVID-19. For the study at large: Researchers got acute and convalescent COVID-19 samples from the United States, Italy and Spain. T cells, B-cell-depleted T cells, or PBMCs supplied cDNA or gDNA.

Germline assignment: CDR1 SGHRS and CDR2 YFSETQ. The CDR3 length is 14 residues. V lost 0 bases and J lost 6, with 9 bases in between. In the original analysis: Amplified reference gene primers provided the basis for estimating nucleated cell counts. Profiling relied on immunoSEQ multiplex PCR, and the TCRdb table lists in-frame clones only, not all of them. V and J calls and clone size come straight from that table; D and trimming were deduced from the DNA. The table lists about 320,000 clones, about 82% of them singletons. The sequence was collected from a woman in her forties or fifties with acute or convalescent COVID-19. The chain uses TRBV5-1 and TRBJ2-2; unclear D gene. Sequences were obtained from peripheral blood. For the CDR3, the DNA is TGCGCCAGCAGCTTGGCCGCTTACTCCGGGGAGCTGTTTTTT. This codes for CASSLAAYSGELFF.